Below, one T cell receptor (beta chain) is given with its context. Its antigen is currently unknown. The people who gave samples were healthy Caucasians from Russia, aged about 6 to 100. This sample was taken from a study of blood T cells in healthy people across ages. The study's findings and limits: Reliance upon unsorted PBMCs precluded definitive naive versus antigen-experienced comparison. Across the age range, TCR beta diversity per million T cells fell in a roughly linear way.

A sample-barcoded 5' primer and a J-beta primer mix were used in a second PCR of roughly 7 to 12 cycles. CDR3-containing paired-end reads numbering at least 2.5 million came from each sample. MiXCR, run by TCRdb on the 5' RACE reads, gives a single entry per CDR3 protein. The table shows some 710,000 distinct CDR3 sequences, with about 20% occurring only once. Germline lookup yields CDR1 ENHRY and CDR2 SYGVKD. CDR3 length equals 15 residues. The J gene is TRBJ2-5, the V gene TRBV10-3, with 7 bases aligning to TRBD2. The J call may be in error: the DNA end matches TRBJ2-1 better. Sample: blood. This TCR was sampled from a man in his 70s in good health. This CDR3 reads CAISEPRERDNEQFF. The DNA of the CDR3 is TGTGCCATCAGTGAGCCGCGGGAGAGAGACAATGAGCAGTTCTTC.